This T cell receptor (beta chain) derives from a study of T cell clones after liver transplantation. Study details: HCV positivity affected three of eight recipients; the rest lacked autoimmune or viral indications. Timepoints were pre-transplant, pre-withdrawal, and after withdrawal was completed or failed. General study points: Post-transplant time points were not standardized, so conclusions are preliminary. Low donor cell numbers restricted donor-reactive repertoire measurement in two subjects.

Germline CDR1 is SGHTA and CDR2 is FQGTGA. This CDR3 contains 15 residues. Deletions cut 5 bases from V and 7 bases from J, with 18 bases between. Clones were read by immunoSEQ multiplex PCR, and TCRdb kept only the in-frame ones, dropping some. The table records some 60,000 clones, 71% of them present only once. A note on this clone: Its antigen is not identified.

This sequence originates from a human donor who received a liver transplant. The chain combines TRBV7-3 with TRBJ2-1, with D tentatively TRBD2 (6 bases). The sequencing here drew on CD4+ T cells from blood, taken before liver transplant. In DNA, the CDR3 is TGTGCCAGCAGCGCTATATCCGGGAGCTTGAATGAGCAGTTCTTC. It specifies CASSAISGSLNEQFF.